This T cell receptor beta chain was captured by sequencing in a study of T cells after yellow fever vaccination. Study-wide context: Preparing low-cell-number fractions relied on SMART-Seq v4 Ultra Low Input. Study-level points and caveats: Relatively few clonotypes were ones that appeared in both CD4 and CD8 compartments.

TCRdb re-derived calls from the 5' RACE reads in MiXCR, one entry per CDR3 protein. The data hold 250,000 to 350,000 distinct CDR3 sequences, with approximately 8% observed a single time. Germline lookup yields CDR1 ENHRY and CDR2 SYGVKD. V lost 0 bases, J lost 7 bases, and 13 bases lay in between. This CDR3 is built from 15 residues. As regards this clonotype: Its antigen is still unknown.

The sample here was CD4+ T cells sorted from PBMCs, taken 5 days after the yellow fever booster vaccination. The chain employs TRBV10-3 and TRBJ2-1; the D call may be TRBD1 or TRBD2 (5 bases each). This TCR was recovered from a man between 18 and 35 years old who received the YFV17D yellow fever vaccine. CDR3 sequence (DNA): TGTGCCATCAGTGAGTCGGTGAGGGGTAGGAATGAGCAGTTCTTC. Encoded protein: CAISESVRGRNEQFF.